This TCR beta chain emerged from a study of brain T cells in children with intractable seizures. Whole-study findings and limits: HCMV serostatus was not known, and viral specificity came from CDR3 similarity only. Pre-surgery blood may have been undersampled, hiding some clones.

Generated by immunoSEQ multiplex PCR, the TCRdb table keeps only in-frame clones and is missing some. This sample carries just under 65,000 clones, more than 95% of them seen once, and the ten largest clones take roughly 0.38%. To note about this clone: The target antigen is unknown.

CDR3 size: 20 residues. V gave up 1 base and J gave up 6 bases; unmatched junction bases: 23. Germline values: CDR1 LGHDT, CDR2 YNNKEL (reference sequence). Surgery cases with the highest brain T cell transcript signatures were chosen for sequencing. Before surgery, patients took at least one anti-epileptic drug. This material consisted of peripheral blood, taken at surgery. This rearrangement joins TRBV3-1 (or the pseudogene TRBV3-2) to TRBJ2-7, with 8 bases identical to TRBD2. The sequence derives from a boy under two years old with focal cortical dysplasia and intractable seizures. The CDR3 nucleotides are TGTGCCAGCAGCCAAGTTACAGGACTTAGATCGGGAGGGCGTCTGTCCGAGCAGTACTTC. Protein sequence: CASSQVTGLRSGGRLSEQYF.